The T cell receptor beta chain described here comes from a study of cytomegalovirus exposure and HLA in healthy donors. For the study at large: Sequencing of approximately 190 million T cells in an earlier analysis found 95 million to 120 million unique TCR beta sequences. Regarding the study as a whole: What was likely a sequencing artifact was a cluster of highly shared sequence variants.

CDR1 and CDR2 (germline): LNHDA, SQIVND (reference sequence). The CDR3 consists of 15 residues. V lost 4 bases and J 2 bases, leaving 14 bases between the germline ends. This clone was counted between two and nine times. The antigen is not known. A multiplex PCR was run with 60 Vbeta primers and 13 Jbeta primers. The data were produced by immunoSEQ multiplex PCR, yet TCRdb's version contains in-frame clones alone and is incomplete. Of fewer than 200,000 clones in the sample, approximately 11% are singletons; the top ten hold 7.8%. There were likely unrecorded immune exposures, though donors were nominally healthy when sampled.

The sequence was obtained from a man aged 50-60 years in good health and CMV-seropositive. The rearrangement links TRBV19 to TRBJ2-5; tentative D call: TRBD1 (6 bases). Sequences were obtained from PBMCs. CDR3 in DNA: TGTGCCAGTAGTAGACAGCCGGGACAACAAGAGACCCAGTACTTC. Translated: CASSRQPGQQETQYF.